This T cell receptor (beta chain) was found in a study of T cells in Graves' hyperthyroidism and ophthalmopathy (dated by TCRdb to the late 2010s). The study in broad terms: A discovery cohort of about a hundred patients, 43 with Graves' ophthalmopathy and about 58 with stable Graves' hyperthyroidism, was used to find distinguishing TCR V-J signatures. An independent validation cohort of some 18 hyperthyroidism patients and approximately 15 patients who later progressed to ophthalmopathy tested prospective prediction of ophthalmopathy. The paper describes TCR Vbeta CDR3 sequencing of 120 to 150 peripheral blood samples, made up of fewer than 50 ophthalmopathy patients, around 78 hyperthyroidism patients and approximately 17 progressor patients. After blood sampling, hyperthyroidism patients were treated with methimazole at a starting dose of 30 mg daily, and ophthalmopathy patients were treated with high-dose intravenous methylprednisolone. In about six Graves' hyperthyroidism patients, the study also compared T-cell repertoires from thyroid tissue with T-cell repertoires from blood. For training and testing, the 80 to 100 patients in the discovery cohort were randomly divided in a 7:3 ratio. Overall study outcomes, separate from this receptor: In cross-validation, a model built on a 13 V-J signature told ophthalmopathy apart from stable hyperthyroidism with about 90% sensitivity and about 81% specificity, and in testing the same model reached 80%/75%. Sample size was not statistically predetermined, and investigators were not blinded to group allocation. Most expanded thyroid clonotypes (frequency above 0.001) were also found in blood, which suggests that blood repertoires may mirror thyroid immune responses. In validation, the model predicted progression to ophthalmopathy a median of 6.5 months before onset, with over 60% sensitivity and roughly 72% specificity.

The study excluded patients with uncontrolled infections, other autoimmune diseases, pregnancy or lactation. Diagnoses were based on clinical symptoms, serum thyroxine and TRAb, thyroid ultrasound and orbital computed tomography. Total RNA was extracted with Trizol reagent, and quality was checked on an Agilent 2100 Bioanalyzer. TCR beta CDR3 regions were amplified from RNA transcripts. The first round of RT-PCR for the TCR CDR3 was performed with the HTBI primer set and the Qiagen OneStep RT-PCR kit. The libraries were constructed in a second round of multiplex PCR and then size-selected and purified. The libraries were sequenced on an Illumina HiSeq2000 using paired-end 100 bp reads. In the source study's methods: SOAPnuke was used to process the raw data, with reads discarded if the reads contained adapters or uncalled bases, had a mean Phred below 15, or lacked an exact constant-primer or identifier match. COPE v1.2.5 was used to merge high-quality paired reads, and clonotypes were defined as unique nucleotide sequences. MiTCR v1.1 was used to align clonotypes to the IMGT TRBV, TRBD and TRBJ reference segments. Analysis was restricted to V-J combinations with a frequency above 0.0001, which covered roughly 99% of repertoires. The TCS score was defined as F50 (clonal expansion) divided by E x V (chaos), with BLOSUM62-based TCRdist calculated between CDR3 peptides within each V-J. Welch's t-statistics and random forest reduced around 550 V-J features to under 15, which were used in a naive Bayes classifier (R e1071). The similarity between thyroid and blood repertoires was quantified using the Morisita-Horn index. TCRdb redid the processing of the public reads, applying fastp at Q25 and MiXCR, and retained in-frame beta chains. When rows share a CDR3 protein, they turn into one entry using the most common DNA and genes. The V and J calls follow TCRdb's processing rather than the paper's. The table for this sample lists approximately 510,000 distinct CDR3 sequences; 40% to 55% of them were counted only once. About two fifths of the sample belongs to the ten largest clones.

Notes on this clonotype: Its binding antigen is unknown. No base qualities exist here, and no much larger clone lies one base off it.

CDR1 DFQATT and CDR2 SNEGSKA were looked up in the germline V gene (reference sequence). The CDR3 covers 14 residues, taking in both the cysteine and the phenylalanine. The read is trimmed to its CDR3 DNA, 42 bases read in frame from base 1. The V end gives up 2 bases and the J end 3 bases, leaving 6 bases in the junction not matched to a gene. The receptor chain draws on TRBV20-1 and TRBJ1-1, and 7 junction bases match TRBD1. This clonotype was obtained from an adult woman with Graves' disease, either hyperthyroidism or ophthalmopathy (not recorded which). The sample taken for sequencing was peripheral blood or thyroid tissue (not recorded which). Here the CDR3 is given as CSARPQGGYTEAFF. Read as DNA, the sequence is TGCAGTGCTAGACCGCAGGGGGGGTACACTGAAGCTTTCTTT.